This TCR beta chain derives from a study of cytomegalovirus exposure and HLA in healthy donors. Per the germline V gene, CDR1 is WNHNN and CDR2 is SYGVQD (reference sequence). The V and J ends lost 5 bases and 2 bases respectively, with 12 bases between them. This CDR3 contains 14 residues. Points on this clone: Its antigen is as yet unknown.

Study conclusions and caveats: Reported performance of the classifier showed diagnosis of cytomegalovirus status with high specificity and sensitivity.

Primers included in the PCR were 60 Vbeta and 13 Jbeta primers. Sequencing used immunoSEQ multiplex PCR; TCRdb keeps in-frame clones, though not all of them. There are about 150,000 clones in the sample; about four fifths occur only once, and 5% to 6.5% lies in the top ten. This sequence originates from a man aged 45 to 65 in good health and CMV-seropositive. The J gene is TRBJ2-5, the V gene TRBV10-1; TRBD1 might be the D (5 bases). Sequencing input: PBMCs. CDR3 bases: TGCGCCAGCAGTCGGGCAGGGTCGCAAGAGACCCAGTACTTC. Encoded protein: CASSRAGSQETQYF.